These 20 T cell receptor beta chains came from one sample sequenced in a study of spatial heterogeneity in lung cancer. Study outcomes and limitations: How many expanded intratumoral alpha and beta TCRs were present tracked the tumor mutation count, which was a count of nonsynonymous mutations.

The time point denotes: sample taken at primary tumor resection. TCRdb re-derived calls from the 5' RACE reads in MiXCR, one entry per CDR3 protein. Seen here are about 10,000 distinct CDR3 sequences, about 6% observed once, and the top ten hold roughly 9.1%. Their antigens are not known. Sequencing was performed on lung tumor tissue, taken at surgery. The receptor source for this set is a male donor with early-stage non-small cell lung cancer.

This clonotype was counted ten times or more. The V and J genes are TRBV9 and TRBJ1-2; unclear D gene. This CDR3 spans 16 amino acids. CDR1 SGDLS and CDR2 YYNGEE come from the germline V gene. V lost 1 base to trimming and J lost 3 bases, with 16 bases between them. In nucleotides, the CDR3 is TGTGCCAGCAGCGTAAAGAGTCATGGAGAGCACTATGGCTACACCTTC. It translates to CASSVKSHGEHYGYTF.

This clonotype was seen many times. The gene calls are TRBV5-1 and TRBJ2-1; TRBD2 agrees at 7 bases. Per germline, CDR1 SGHRS and CDR2 YFSETQ. This CDR3 is built from 15 residues. Unmatched junction bases numbered 3, after V lost 0 bases and J lost 3 bases. CDR3 sequence (DNA): TGCGCCAGCAGCTTGGCTGGGGGGGACTACAATGAGCAGTTCTTC. Amino acids: CASSLAGGDYNEQFF.

This clonotype is classed as medium-sized (0.01 to 0.1%). The V and J genes are TRBV10-3 and TRBJ1-2; 9 bases align to TRBD1. CDR3 length: 12 amino acids. Germline lookup yields CDR1 ENHRY and CDR2 SYGVKD. Germline trimming cut 8 bases from V and 7 bases from J; bases unmatched to any gene: 5. DNA for the CDR3: TGTGCCATCCGGACAGGGGACGGTGGCTACACCTTC. Encoded protein: CAIRTGDGGYTF.

In this sample, this clonotype turned up many times. The J gene is TRBJ1-5, the V gene TRBV5-1; D is possibly TRBD1 (5 bases). Germline loops: CDR1 SGHRS, CDR2 YFSETQ. The V end was cut by 4 bases, the J end by 1 base, with 21 bases between. This CDR3 spans 18 amino acids. The CDR3 protein is CASSPGQGGSVSNQPQHF. The CDR3 DNA sequence: TGCGCCAGCAGCCCCGGGCAGGGTGGGTCGGTGAGCAATCAGCCCCAGCATTTT. The full variable domain, in which reference TRBV5-1 and TRBJ1-5 provide the parts outside the CDR3, is KAGVTQTPRYLIKTRGQQVTLSCSPISGHRSVSWYQQTPGQGLQFLFEYFSETQRNKGNFPGRFSGRQFSNSRSEMNVSTLELGDSALYLCASSPGQGGSVSNQPQHFGDGTRLSIL.

This clonotype was observed many times. V gene TRBV7-9 combines with J gene TRBJ2-1; 11 bases are shared with TRBD2. The CDR3 spans 16 residues. V gave up 7 bases and J gave up 6 bases; unmatched junction bases: 11. Germline V gene lookup returns CDR1 SEHNR and CDR2 FQNEAQ (reference sequence). DNA for the CDR3: TGTGCCAGCAACGGGGGAGGGACTAGCGGATTCAATGAGCAGTTCTTC. Translated: CASNGGGTSGFNEQFF. The whole variable domain, filled in from reference TRBV7-9 and TRBJ2-1, reads DTGVSQNPRHKITKRGQNVTFRCDPISEHNRLYWYRQTLGQGPEFLTYFQNEAQLEKSRLLSDRFSAERPKGSFSTLEIQRTEQGDSAMYLCASNGGGTSGFNEQFFGPGTRLTVL.

Many counts were recorded for this clonotype. The chain combines TRBV10-1 with TRBJ1-1; possibly TRBD1 for D (6 bases). The CDR3 has 14 amino acids. In germline, CDR1 is WNHNN, CDR2 SYGVQD (reference sequence). Trimming pared 2 bases from V and 4 bases from J, leaving 11 bases between. CDR3 residues: CASSERVGGTEAFF. CDR3 nucleotide sequence: TGCGCCAGCAGTGAGAGGGTAGGGGGCACTGAAGCTTTCTTT.

In its sample, this clonotype was seen many times. The junction and the germline gene differ at one end; a read error may be behind it. V usage is TRBV7-7 and J usage is TRBJ2-5; D is ambiguous. Germline CDR1 SSHAT, CDR2 FNYEAQ (reference sequence). The CDR3 is made up of 15 amino acids. CDR3 amino acids: CASSLGNQRQETQYF. For the CDR3, the DNA is TGTGCTAGCAGCTTGGGCAATCAAAGACAAGAGACCCAGTACTTC.

This clonotype has at least ten counts. The gene calls are TRBV6-1 and TRBJ2-1, with 15 bases that match TRBD2. This CDR3 has 18 residues. CDR1 is MNHNS and CDR2 is SASEGT in the germline V gene. Unmatched junction bases numbered 11, after V lost 7 bases and J lost 4 bases. The CDR3 sequence is CASKDGTSGGTGYNEQFF. The CDR3 DNA reads TGTGCCAGCAAGGACGGGACTAGCGGGGGGACCGGATACAATGAGCAGTTCTTC.

Many counts were recorded for this clonotype. The gene calls are TRBV7-6 and TRBJ2-6, with D unresolved. The CDR3 loop spans 14 amino acids. The V gene's germline CDR1 is SGHVS and CDR2 FNYEAQ. Deletions cut 4 bases from V and 1 base from J, with 5 bases between. The CDR3 nucleotides are TGTGCCAGCAGCTACGGGTCTGGGGCCAACGTCCTGACTTTC. Amino acid sequence: CASSYGSGANVLTF.

This clonotype appeared many times. The chain has TRBV20-1 and TRBJ2-1, with 7 bases aligning to TRBD1. J gave up 10 bases and V 3 bases, and 3 bases lay outside the gene matches. Looked up from germline, CDR1 is DFQATT and CDR2 is SNEGSKA (reference sequence). There are 11 residues in the CDR3. CDR3 residues: CSARRGPEQFF. Here the CDR3 DNA reads TGCAGTGCTAGGAGGGGGCCGGAGCAGTTCTTC.

This chain uses TRBV14 with TRBJ2-3; 9 nucleotides align to TRBD1. Germline CDR1 SGHDN, CDR2 FVKESK. This CDR3 is built from 18 residues. J gave up 2 bases and V 0 bases, and 9 bases lay outside the gene matches. Here the CDR3 reads CASSQDNRGTGFTDTQYF. CDR3 bases: TGTGCCAGCAGCCAAGATAATCGAGGGACAGGGTTCACAGATACGCAGTATTTT.

This clonotype was seen at least ten times. The V gene is TRBV5-1, the J gene TRBJ1-5; D gene uncertain. V was shortened by 7 bases and J by 9 bases, with 17 bases between the two germline ends. CDR1 and CDR2 from the germline V gene are SGHRS and YFSETQ. The CDR3 loop spans 13 amino acids. For the CDR3, the DNA is TGCGCCAGCCAGGCCATAGAGGGCGGGCCCCAGCATTTT. Translation gives CASQAIEGGPQHF.

This clonotype was observed many times. One end of the junction fails to match germline, which may point to a read error. The rearrangement joins TRBV19 to TRBJ1-5, with no clear D. The CDR3 consists of 14 residues. Germline values: CDR1 LNHDA, CDR2 SQIVND (reference sequence). The DNA of the CDR3 is TGTGCCAGTAGTGCCCGGTTATCGGATCAGCGCCAGCATTTT. This encodes CASSARLSDQRQHF.

This clonotype was seen many times. The chain couples TRBV12-3 or TRBV12-4 to TRBJ1-5; perhaps TRBD1 as D (5 bases). The V end lost 2 bases, the J end lost 7 bases, and 12 bases lay between the germline ends. The CDR3 covers 14 residues. CDR3: CASSLSGQAQPQHF. CDR3 nucleotide sequence: TGTGCCAGCAGTTTATCGGGGCAAGCACAGCCCCAGCATTTT.

By share, this clonotype counts as medium-sized (0.01 to 0.1%). The chain has TRBV10-3 and TRBJ1-5; D might be TRBD1 (6 bases). Trimming took off 0 bases at V and 7 bases at J, with 10 bases between the two ends. The germline gives CDR1 ENHRY, CDR2 SYGVKD. The CDR3 consists of 14 residues. CDR3 DNA: TGTGCCATCAGTGAGTCGACAGGAAGCCAGCCCCAGCATTTT. Amino acid sequence: CAISESTGSQPQHF.

This clonotype was counted many times. The CDR3 nucleotides are TGCCGCCTTAGTCGTTCGCAGACAGGGTCGAACACTGAAGCTTTCTTT. Translated: CRLSRSQTGSNTEAFF. The chain couples TRBV20-1 to TRBJ1-1; 7 bases line up with TRBD1. In germline, CDR1 is DFQATT, CDR2 SNEGSKA (reference sequence). This CDR3 contains 16 residues.

This clonotype was observed at least ten times. The V gene is TRBV6-2 or TRBV6-3, the J gene TRBJ2-7; D call uncertain. Germline assignment: CDR1 MNHEY and CDR2 SVGEGT. Deletions cut 8 bases from V and 5 bases from J, with 16 bases between. This CDR3 has 13 amino acids. The CDR3 DNA is TGTGCCAGCTCTGGCTCCCTCTTGAACGAGCAGTACTTC. This translates into CASSGSLLNEQYF.

In this sample, this clonotype turned up many times. The chain couples TRBV7-2 to TRBJ2-3; D is unclear. Germline values: CDR1 SGHTA, CDR2 FQGNSA. With 1 base removed from V and 2 bases from J, the gap between germline ends came to 7 bases. The CDR3 extends over 14 amino acids. CDR3 amino acids: CASSLGGATDTQYF. CDR3 nucleotide sequence: TGTGCCAGCAGCTTAGGAGGCGCCACAGATACGCAGTATTTT.

This clonotype was seen at least ten times. The V call is TRBV6-5, the J call TRBJ2-1; TRBD1 is a possible D gene (6 bases). The CDR3 totals 13 residues. Germline V gene lookup returns CDR1 MNHEY and CDR2 SVGAGI. V was shortened by 6 bases and J by 9 bases, with 15 bases between the two germline ends. CDR3 sequence (DNA): TGTGCCAGCAGAGAAGCAGGGGTCGGTGAGCAGTTCTTC. Its protein product is CASREAGVGEQFF.

This clonotype was counted ten times or more. V and J are TRBV27 and TRBJ2-3; 9 positions match TRBD1. This CDR3 comprises 15 residues. V was clipped by 6 bases and J by 9 bases; unmatched bases: 13. Germline CDR1 and CDR2: MNHEY and SMNVEV (reference sequence). CDR3 DNA: TGTGCCAGCAGGGGGACAGGGAGGGGGCAAGGGACGCAGTATTTT. Amino acids: CASRGTGRGQGTQYF.